This T cell receptor (beta chain) was identified in a study of cytotoxic CD8 clonotypes in ibrutinib-treated CLL. Sequencing used immunoSEQ multiplex PCR; TCRdb keeps in-frame clones, though not all of them. The sample has around 250,000 clones; 70% are singletons. The CDR3 spans 14 residues. Looked up from germline, CDR1 is SGHNT and CDR2 is YYREEE (reference sequence). Losses at the gene ends were 3 bases for V and 5 bases for J; bases not matched to a gene: 4. The chain has TRBV5-4 and TRBJ1-5; 8 bases are shared with TRBD1. The receptor's source is a human donor with chronic lymphocytic leukemia. The source material was PBMCs, sampled after 24 months of ibrutinib treatment. CDR3 sequence reads: CASSSQGVDQPQHF. The DNA for the CDR3 is TGTGCCAGCAGCTCACAGGGGGTAGATCAGCCCCAGCATTTT. Based on the CDR3 plus reference TRBV5-4 and TRBJ1-5, the full variable domain is ETGVTQSPTHLIKTRGQQVTLRCSSQSGHNTVSWYQQALGQGPQFIFQYYREEENGRGNFPPRFSGLQFPNYSSELNVNALELDDSALYLCASSSQGVDQPQHFGDGTRLSIL.